The rows below give T cell receptor beta chains drawn from one sample of a study of shared clonotypes between healthy human individuals. TCRdb's table, derived via immunoSEQ multiplex PCR, lists solely in-frame clones and lacks some. The sample carries about 1.9 million clones, 80% to 95% recorded once. The source material was naive CD8+ T cells from PBMCs. These receptors came from a man between 18 and 29 years old in good health. Some clones in this sample may be carry-over from other donors' samples. CDR3s include the opening cysteine and the closing phenylalanine or tryptophan. D genes are given only for firm matches. Rows may omit the clone size; those that give it use once, few, many or a size class.

TRBV27	-	-	TRBJ1-5	CASSLSWGANQPQHF	TGTGCCAGCAGTTTATCTTGGGGTGCCAATCAGCCCCAGCATTTT
TRBV19	TRBD1	-	TRBJ1-1	CASSAPWDRRAEAFF	TGTGCCAGTAGTGCGCCGTGGGACAGGCGGGCTGAAGCTTTCTTT
TRBV7-3	TRBD2	-	TRBJ2-7	CASSPYPGTSSDEQYF	TGTGCCAGCAGCCCCTACCCCGGGACTAGCAGCGACGAGCAGTACTTC
TRBV27	-	-	TRBJ2-3	CASSFQGSTDTQYF	TGTGCCAGCAGTTTCCAGGGAAGCACAGATACGCAGTATTTT
TRBV7-9	TRBD2	-	TRBJ2-2	CASSHYMSEAGAWHGELFF	TGTGCCAGCAGCCATTATATGTCTGAGGCGGGAGCGTGGCACGGGGAGCTGTTTTTT
TRBV27	TRBD2	-	TRBJ2-7	CASSLQGLAGPGYEQYF	TGTGCCAGCAGCCTCCAAGGACTAGCGGGGCCGGGCTACGAGCAGTACTTC
TRBV29-1	-	-	TRBJ2-7	CSVEGSGSYEQYF	TGCAGCGTTGAGGGTAGCGGTTCCTACGAGCAGTACTTC
TRBV4-3	TRBD2	-	TRBJ2-3	CASSQEGLAGNTDTQYF	TGCGCCAGCAGCCAAGAAGGACTAGCGGGTAATACAGATACGCAGTATTTT
TRBV28	-	-	TRBJ2-7	CASSFRRGEQYF	TGTGCCAGCAGTTTCCGGCGCGGCGAGCAGTACTTC
TRBV13	TRBD1	-	TRBJ2-5	CASSPDRGRSETQYF	TGTGCCAGCAGCCCGGACAGGGGGCGCTCAGAGACCCAGTACTTC
TRBV9	TRBD1	-	TRBJ1-4	CASSVEAGGFDEKLFF	TGTGCCAGCAGCGTAGAGGCAGGGGGGTTTGATGAAAAACTGTTTTTT
TRBV29-1	-	-	TRBJ1-2	CSVPVAGPWGYTF	TGCAGCGTCCCGGTGGCAGGGCCATGGGGCTACACCTTC
TRBV15	-	once	TRBJ2-7	CATSPRPGTGNEQYF	TGTGCCACCAGCCCCCGGCCTGGGACCGGGAACGAGCAGTACTTC
TRBV19	TRBD2	-	TRBJ2-7	CASSIDLAGDYEQYF	TGTGCCAGTAGTATAGACCTAGCGGGGGACTACGAGCAGTACTTC